The rows below give T cell receptor beta chains drawn from one sample of a study of shared clonotypes between healthy human individuals. Generated by immunoSEQ multiplex PCR, the TCRdb table keeps only in-frame clones and is missing some. The table includes roughly 500,000 clones, about 72% detected once. The material sequenced was PBMCs. The receptors originated from a woman in her 40s in good health. Some clones in this sample may be carry-over from other donors' samples. The conserved cysteine and the conserved F or W are not part of the CDR3 here. A D gene is named only where the DNA matches it firmly. Not every row has a clone size; where given, it reads once, few, many or a size class.

d_call,clone_size,v_call,cdr3_aa
-,-,TRBV7-2,ASSLQTGSGNTIY
-,-,TRBV30,STGQGTYEQY
TRBD1,-,TRBV27,ASSAGQGVYEQY
-,few,TRBV7-8,ASSPITGPYGYT
TRBD2,-,TRBV13,ASSLGGLAAYNEQF
TRBD1,-,TRBV29-1,SVDPGTGAQETQY
TRBD1,-,TRBV2,ASSGDRDNIQY
TRBD1,-,TRBV9,ASSAPGQGLIRYT
-,-,TRBV5-1,ASSLLPGPQNEKLF
-,-,TRBV30,AWSGKAHEQF
-,-,TRBV19,ASSMRGSSYNEQF
-,-,TRBV19,ARVKADREQY
-,-,TRBV4-1,ASSPARTLNYGYT
-,once,TRBV7-2,ASSPYRTQNYGYT
-,once,TRBV5-6,ASSLSGSGYEQY
TRBD2,-,TRBV30,AWSVGTSGVNEQY
TRBD2,-,TRBV9,ASSVGGRSPGELF
-,-,TRBV9,ASSTTGPRLTGELF
TRBD2,-,TRBV5-1,ASSLDPGGIINTGELF
-,-,TRBV4-3,ASSHNTASFGNTIY
-,few,TRBV7-9,ASSRSGYQETQY
-,-,TRBV6-6,ASSSSGDTKETQY
TRBD1,few,TRBV5-6,ASSLDRVEKLF
TRBD1,-,TRBV2,ASGRQGAGEQY
-,-,TRBV27,ASSLWGWGEKLF
TRBD2,-,TRBV19,ASSLAGGPSGANVLT